This TCR beta chain was documented in a study of blood T cell repertoires in COVID-19. Study at large: There were acute and convalescent COVID-19 samples, and they came from the United States, Italy and Spain. T cells, B-cell-depleted T cells, or PBMCs supplied cDNA or gDNA.

In the original processing: Amplification of reference gene primers was used by the study to estimate nucleated cell counts. Assay used: immunoSEQ multiplex PCR; TCRdb lists only in-frame clones, some missing. V and J calls and clone size are as listed in that table; D and trimming were resolved from the DNA. This sample has 240,000 or so clones, with 82% found just once. This clonotype was sampled from a woman aged 55-70 years with active or convalescent COVID-19. The sequenced sample was peripheral blood.

This CDR3 is CASSLGTSGGARDTQYF. The CDR3 coding sequence is TGTGCCAGCAGCTTAGGGACTAGCGGGGGGGCCCGAGATACGCAGTATTTT. The rearrangement joins TRBV7-2 to TRBJ2-3, with 15 bases identical to TRBD2. CDR3 length equals 17 residues. Per germline, CDR1 SGHTA and CDR2 FQGNSA. Unmatched junction bases numbered 4, after V lost 1 base and J lost 5 bases.